A single sample gave rise to the 21 T cell receptor beta chains below, sequenced in a study of T-cell reconstitution after alpha-beta-depleted transplantation in children. During its preparation, the TCRbeta library received unique molecular identifiers. In TCRdb, the PCR reads were re-called with MiXCR into one record per CDR3 protein. Of about 1,000,000 distinct CDR3 sequences in the sample, about 30% were seen once. The sample consisted of PBMCs, mostly from graft donor cells, taken 360 days after TCRalphabeta/CD19-depleted stem cell transplant. Receptor source: a boy in the first two years of life who had a stem cell transplant for SCID, so the T cells may come from the graft donor.

The chain couples TRBV6-2 or TRBV6-3 to TRBJ2-2; D perhaps matches TRBD2 (6 bases). V lost 0 bases, J lost 3 bases, and 8 bases lay in between. Per germline, CDR1 MNHEY and CDR2 SVGEGT. The CDR3 is 15 residues long. CDR3 sequence: CASSYSGDYTGELFF. CDR3 sequence (DNA): TGTGCCAGCAGTTACTCGGGGGACTACACCGGGGAGCTGTTTTTT.

J is TRBJ2-7 and V is TRBV12-3 or TRBV12-4; tentative D call: TRBD1 (5 bases). V lost 4 bases, J lost 5 bases, and 21 bases lay in between. CDR3 size: 16 residues. The CDR3 DNA reads TGTGCCAGCAGTTCCTCGCCCCCGATGACAGAAGACGAGCAGTACTTC. This gives the protein CASSSSPPMTEDEQYF.

The J gene is TRBJ2-3, the V gene TRBV29-1; tentatively, D is TRBD2 (6 bases). The V and J ends lost 5 bases and 4 bases respectively, with 13 bases between them. The CDR3 contains 13 residues. From germline, CDR1 is SQVTM and CDR2 ANQGSEA. CDR3 region: CSVCASAADTQYF. The CDR3, as DNA: TGCAGCGTTTGCGCTAGCGCCGCAGATACGCAGTATTTT.

The rearrangement uses TRBV5-1 and TRBJ2-3; TRBD2 agrees at 8 bases. After removal of 2 bases from V and 2 bases from J, the junction contained 7 bases not matched to a gene. Germline V gives CDR1 SGHRS, CDR2 YFSETQ. This CDR3 contains 16 residues. In DNA, the CDR3 is TGCGCCAGCAGCTTAACGACGGGGGGGTCCACAGATACGCAGTATTTT. This translates into CASSLTTGGSTDTQYF.

This sequence joins TRBV2 and TRBJ2-7; the match to TRBD1 covers 7 bases. CDR3 size: 15 residues. The germline CDR1 and CDR2 sequences are SNHLY and FYNNEI. V trimming: 6 bases; J trimming: 1 base; junction bases outside the gene matches: 9. DNA of the CDR3: TGTGCCAGCAGAGACAGGGAGATACTATCCTACGAGCAGTACTTC. Encoded protein: CASRDREILSYEQYF. The full variable domain, completed using reference TRBV2 and TRBJ2-7, is EPEVTQTPSHQVTQMGQEVILRCVPISNHLYFYWYRQILGQKVEFLVSFYNNEISEKSEIFDDQFSVERPDGSNFTLKIRSTKLEDSAMYFCASRDREILSYEQYFGPGTRLTVT.

This clonotype has at least ten counts. The V call is TRBV4-1, the J call TRBJ2-7; 8 bases fit TRBD1. V lost 2 bases and J lost 4; bases outside the gene matches: 10. The CDR3 length is 16 residues. Germline V lookup: CDR1 MGHRA, CDR2 YSYEKL. In nucleotides, the CDR3 is TGCGCCAGCAGCCAATGGGTATTGGGACAGGAGTACGAGCAGTACTTC. Translating it yields CASSQWVLGQEYEQYF.

This clonotype was observed many times. DNA of the CDR3: TGTGCCACCAGCACGAGGGAATCTGGTTCACCCCTCCACTTT. This sequence encodes CATSTRESGSPLHF. The V and J genes are TRBV15 and TRBJ1-6, with D hard to call. CDR3 length: 14 residues. Germline V gene data show CDR1 as LNHNV and CDR2 as YYDKDF (reference sequence). Trimming cost V 4 bases and J 9 bases, with 13 bases left between them. The full variable domain, its missing parts supplied by reference TRBV15 and TRBJ1-6, is DAMVIQNPRYQVTQFGKPVTLSCSQTLNHNVMYWYQQKSSQAPKLLFHYYDKDFNNEADTPDNFQSRRPNTSFCFLDIRSPGLGDTAMYLCATSTRESGSPLHFGNGTRLTVT.

This clonotype was counted a few times. The rearrangement links TRBV5-1 to TRBJ1-4; 9 nucleotides align to TRBD1. Germline values: CDR1 SGHRS, CDR2 YFSETQ. This CDR3 contains 19 residues. V lost 2 bases and J lost 2; bases outside the gene matches: 13. CDR3 DNA: TGCGCCAGCAGCTTAGGGACAGGGATGTTTTTGTCGACTAATGAAAAACTGTTTTTT. It encodes CASSLGTGMFLSTNEKLFF.

The genes are TRBV14 and TRBJ1-4; D call uncertain. Germline V gene data show CDR1 as SGHDN and CDR2 as FVKESK. This CDR3 has 13 amino acids. V lost 4 bases to trimming and J lost 7 bases, with 10 bases between them. The CDR3 DNA is TGTGCCAGCAGCCGCCGCTCTACTGAAAAACTGTTTTTT. It yields the protein CASSRRSTEKLFF.

The rearrangement joins TRBV5-6 to TRBJ2-4, with D tentatively TRBD2 (6 bases). Germline assignment: CDR1 SGHDT and CDR2 YYEEEE. The ends were cut back, 2 bases at V and 2 bases at J, with 8 bases in the middle. This CDR3 is built from 14 residues. DNA for the CDR3: TGTGCCAGCAGCTTTGGGGGGACCAAAAACATTCAGTACTTC. Amino acids: CASSFGGTKNIQYF.

Regarding this clonotype: This clone may be a read error of a much larger clone one base away. The CDR3 sequence: CSASWLLQETQNF. The CDR3 nucleotides read TGCAGTGCAAGCTGGCTACTCCAAGAGACCCAGAACTTC. The rearrangement uses TRBV20-1 and TRBJ2-5; D unresolved. Germline lookup yields CDR1 DFQATT and CDR2 SNEGSKA (reference sequence). The CDR3 loop spans 13 amino acids.

The V gene is TRBV28, the J gene TRBJ2-7, with D possibly TRBD2 on 6 matching bases. Looked up from germline, CDR1 is MDHEN and CDR2 is SYDVKM. V was clipped by 3 bases and J by 7 bases, with 22 bases between them. The CDR3 length is 16 residues. The CDR3 DNA reads as TGTGCCAGCAGTTTGGCCGGGTCAGGGAGGTTAGAAGAGCAGTACTTC. This sequence encodes CASSLAGSGRLEEQYF.

J is TRBJ1-3 and V is TRBV7-2, with 8 bases aligning to TRBD1. CDR3 size: 16 residues. Trimming at V came to 0 bases and at J to 2 bases, leaving 3 bases not matched to a gene. Looked up from germline, CDR1 is SGHTA and CDR2 is FQGNSA. Here the CDR3 reads CASSLAQGAAGNTIYF. CDR3 coding DNA: TGTGCCAGCAGCTTAGCCCAGGGGGCCGCTGGAAACACCATATATTTT.

The CDR3 DNA sequence: TGCGCCAGCAGCTTCGACGCAGATACGCAGTATTTT. This translates into CASSFDADTQYF. The rearrangement uses TRBV5-1 and TRBJ2-3, with D uncertain. Trimming removed 2 bases from V and 4 bases from J, with 5 bases in between. CDR1 is SGHRS and CDR2 is YFSETQ in the germline V gene. The CDR3 runs to 12 residues.

In its sample, this clonotype was seen many times. The chain employs TRBV10-3 and TRBJ2-7; either TRBD1 or TRBD2 may fit D (5 bases each). CDR1 and CDR2 (germline): ENHRY, SYGVKD. Deletions cut 4 bases from V and 6 bases from J, with 7 bases between. The CDR3 consists of 11 residues. CDR3 nucleotide sequence: TGTGCCATCAGTGTTGGGGGCGAGCAGTACTTC. Encoded protein: CAISVGGEQYF.

This clonotype has only a few counts. The chain links TRBV7-9 to TRBJ2-4, with 7 bases lining up with TRBD2. The V gene end was trimmed by 5 bases and the J gene end by 1 base; junction bases not matched to a gene: 11. Germline CDR1 reads SEHNR; CDR2 reads FQNEAQ (reference sequence). This CDR3 has 17 amino acids. The chain's CDR3 is CASSPRRGVGAKNIQYF. The CDR3, as DNA: TGTGCCAGCAGCCCCCGACGGGGGGTTGGGGCCAAAAACATTCAGTACTTC. Supplemented by reference TRBV7-9 and TRBJ2-4, the full variable domain reads DTGVSQNPRHKITKRGQNVTFRCDPISEHNRLYWYRQTLGQGPEFLTYFQNEAQLEKSRLLSDRFSAERPKGSFSTLEIQRTEQGDSAMYLCASSPRRGVGAKNIQYFGAGTRLSVL.

The rearrangement joins TRBV5-1 to TRBJ1-4; a weak D match, TRBD1 (6 bases). V lost 4 bases, J lost 0 bases, and 13 bases lay in between. Germline V gene lookup returns CDR1 SGHRS and CDR2 YFSETQ. The CDR3 extends over 16 amino acids. Here the CDR3 reads CASSRGQSATNEKLFF. DNA of the CDR3: TGCGCCAGCAGCCGCGGACAGAGTGCAACTAATGAAAAACTGTTTTTT.

The V gene is TRBV5-6, the J gene TRBJ1-2; perhaps TRBD1 as D (5 bases). The CDR3 extends over 14 amino acids. Per the germline V gene, CDR1 is SGHDT and CDR2 is YYEEEE. V lost 4 bases and J lost 5, with 15 bases in between. Written as DNA, the CDR3 is TGTGCCAGCAGCCTCAGGGACCGACGGTATGGCTACACCTTC. Protein sequence: CASSLRDRRYGYTF.

This chain joins TRBV6-5 and TRBJ1-1; unclear D gene. Germline-derived CDR1 and CDR2 are MNHEY and SVGAGI. Trimming left V 1 base short and J 1 base short, with 7 bases between. This CDR3 is built from 14 residues. CDR3 in amino acids: CASSYWRGNTEAFF. Written as DNA, the CDR3 is TGTGCCAGCAGTTACTGGCGGGGGAACACTGAAGCTTTCTTT.

The V and J genes are TRBV5-1 and TRBJ2-1, with 10 bases lining up with TRBD2. After removal of 4 bases from V and 5 bases from J, the junction contained 9 bases not matched to a gene. The CDR3 is 16 amino acids. CDR1 is SGHRS and CDR2 is YFSETQ in the germline V gene. CDR3 protein: CASSPASGGANNEQFF. In DNA form, the CDR3 reads TGCGCCAGCAGCCCGGCGAGCGGGGGGGCTAACAATGAGCAGTTCTTC. The full variable domain, in which reference TRBV5-1 and TRBJ2-1 provide the parts outside the CDR3, is KAGVTQTPRYLIKTRGQQVTLSCSPISGHRSVSWYQQTPGQGLQFLFEYFSETQRNKGNFPGRFSGRQFSNSRSEMNVSTLELGDSALYLCASSPASGGANNEQFFGPGTRLTVL.

This clonotype was counted only a few times. The chain joins TRBV5-1 to TRBJ2-1; 7 nucleotides line up with TRBD2. The CDR3 is made up of 13 amino acids. With V trimmed by 4 bases and J by 15 bases, 13 bases remained unmatched. Germline V gives CDR1 SGHRS, CDR2 YFSETQ. CDR3 sequence reads: CASSTGTTTFGFF. The CDR3 region has the DNA TGCGCCAGCAGCACCGGGACTACGACGTTTGGGTTCTTC.